These 10 T cell receptor beta chains came from one sample sequenced in a study of CD8+ T cells in alopecia areata (dated by TCRdb to the late 2010s). Libraries came from the immunoSEQ multiplex PCR assay. For TCR sequencing, RNA was extracted from every sample and reverse transcribed into cDNA to serve as template. TCRdb holds this immuneACCESS table with in-frame rearrangements only. Some clones are missing; in checked studies, unresolved V genes explain under half, and the rest has no known cause. For this sample there are fewer than 110,000 clones; 80% to 85% appear just once. Around a quarter of the sample lies in the top ten. The sample's time point label, in plain terms: 20 to 30 weeks on oral tofacitinib. The intended sense of this specimen's treatment or condition label: oral pan-JAK inhibitor, 5-10 mg twice daily. The specimen comprised CD8+ T cells sorted from blood, sampled at week 24, from a patient treated with tofacitinib. These receptors were obtained from a human donor with alopecia areata.

The V and J genes are TRBV7-9 and TRBJ1-6; D call uncertain. Trimming cost V 1 base and J 8 bases, with 9 bases left between them. The CDR3 totals 14 residues. From germline, CDR1 is SEHNR and CDR2 FQNEAQ (reference sequence). CDR3 in amino acids: CASSLVLGDSPLHF. The CDR3 nucleotides read TGTGCCAGCAGCTTAGTCCTGGGAGATTCACCCCTCCACTTT.

The chain recombines TRBV11-2 with TRBJ2-7; D gene ambiguous. The CDR3 extends over 14 amino acids. V lost 6 bases and J lost 4, with 16 bases in between. CDR1 is SGHAT and CDR2 is FQNNGV in the germline V gene. The CDR3 DNA reads TGTGCCAGCAGTCCCGTCGGAGTGGGATACGAGCAGTACTTC. Protein product: CASSPVGVGYEQYF.

The V call is TRBV4-1, the J call TRBJ2-1, with TRBD1 identical over 10 bases. The V gene's germline CDR1 is MGHRA and CDR2 YSYEKL. CDR3 length equals 15 residues. J was trimmed by 4 bases and V by 3 bases; bases with no gene match: 3. This CDR3 is CASSHRDRGYNEQFF. DNA for the CDR3: TGCGCCAGCAGCCACCGGGACAGGGGATACAATGAGCAGTTCTTC.

A word on this clone: This specimen includes other DNA sequences encoding the same CDR3. The chain combines TRBV7-9 with TRBJ1-1; TRBD1 might be the D (5 bases). Germline CDR1 is SEHNR and CDR2 is FQNEAQ (reference sequence). The CDR3 runs 11 residues. V dropped 5 bases and J dropped 7 bases, with 8 bases sitting between them. CDR3 protein: CASSPTGEAFF. For the CDR3, the DNA is TGTGCCAGCAGCCCAACAGGTGAAGCTTTCTTT.

The rearrangement uses TRBV5-4 and TRBJ1-6, with D maybe TRBD1 (6 bases). Germline values: CDR1 SGHNT, CDR2 YYREEE (reference sequence). This CDR3 region has 17 residues. Trimming shortened V by 0 bases and J by 0 bases, and 10 bases separated the two germline ends. CDR3 protein: CASSLVGGGSYNSPLHF. The CDR3 DNA reads as TGTGCCAGCAGCTTGGTTGGAGGGGGCTCCTATAATTCACCCCTCCACTTT.

The gene calls are TRBV27 and TRBJ2-3, with 8 bases matching TRBD2. V gave up 5 bases and J gave up 4 bases; unmatched junction bases: 5. CDR1 is MNHEY and CDR2 is SMNVEV in the germline V gene (reference sequence). The CDR3 has 14 amino acids. The CDR3 loop is CASSGLAGADTQYF. CDR3 nucleotide sequence: TGTGCCAGCAGTGGGCTAGCGGGTGCAGATACGCAGTATTTT.

This chain links TRBV29-1 with TRBJ2-7, with 8 bases that match TRBD1. The germline V gene encodes CDR1 SQVTM and CDR2 ANQGSEA. CDR3 length: 17 residues. V lost 4 bases to trimming and J lost 0 bases; unmatched junction nucleotides: 14. The CDR3 region has the DNA TGCAGCGTTGTAGGGGATGTAACAGGGGGGAACTCCTACGAGCAGTACTTC. Translation gives CSVVGDVTGGNSYEQYF.

The chain links TRBV27 to TRBJ2-7; 9 nucleotides align to TRBD1. The CDR3 contains 14 residues. J was trimmed by 4 bases and V by 0 bases; bases with no gene match: 1. Germline loops: CDR1 MNHEY, CDR2 SMNVEV (reference sequence). The CDR3 DNA follows: TGTGCCAGCAGTTTATCGACAGGGGGGTACGAGCAGTACTTC. It specifies CASSLSTGGYEQYF.

The CDR3 sequence: CALGHNEQFF. For the CDR3, the DNA is TGTGCTCTAGGACACAATGAGCAGTTCTTC. The rearrangement uses TRBV2 and TRBJ2-1; D is uncertain. Germline values: CDR1 SNHLY, CDR2 FYNNEI. The length of the CDR3 is 10 residues.

This chain links TRBV7-9 with TRBJ2-2; TRBD1 aligns across 9 bases. The CDR3 contains 16 residues. Germline V gives CDR1 SEHNR, CDR2 FQNEAQ (reference sequence). The V gene end was trimmed by 5 bases and the J gene end by 2 bases; junction bases not matched to a gene: 6. The CDR3 spells CASSAGQGKNTGELFF. The CDR3 DNA sequence: TGTGCCAGCAGCGCCGGACAGGGGAAAAACACCGGGGAGCTGTTTTTT.